This passage covers 29 T cell receptor beta chains from one sample sequenced in a study of T cell repertoires in cytomegalovirus infection. TCRdb re-analysed the reads in MiXCR, keeping a single row per CDR3 protein. Of approximately 750,000 distinct CDR3 sequences listed, about a third are singletons. Sequenced input: PBMCs. Receptors originate from a human donor in good health (CMV status not recorded). Some clones in this sample may be carry-over from other donors' samples.

This chain joins TRBV9 and TRBJ2-1; TRBD2 is a possible D gene (6 bases). With 0 bases removed from V and 6 bases from J, the gap between germline ends came to 13 bases. CDR1 and CDR2 from the germline V gene are SGDLS and YYNGEE. The CDR3 has 15 amino acids. Written as DNA, the CDR3 is TGTGCCAGCAGCGTAGGCAGGGACTCCCCCAATGAGCAGTTCTTC. It translates to CASSVGRDSPNEQFF.

The chain links TRBV5-1 to TRBJ1-4; no clear D. Germline loops: CDR1 SGHRS, CDR2 YFSETQ. V lost 3 bases, J lost 7 bases, and 13 bases lay in between. The CDR3 is 14 residues long. CDR3 DNA sequence: TGCGCCAGCAGCTCCGGCAAAGGTGGTGAAAAACTGTTTTTT. Protein product: CASSSGKGGEKLFF.

The rearrangement joins TRBV12-3 or TRBV12-4 to TRBJ2-7; tentative D call: TRBD1 (6 bases). Trimming stripped 3 bases from V and 3 bases from J, with 12 bases between. The CDR3 consists of 14 residues. The CDR3: CASSLLGAYYEQYF. The CDR3, as DNA: TGTGCCAGCAGTTTGCTGGGGGCCTACTACGAGCAGTACTTC.

This rearrangement joins TRBV19 to TRBJ1-5, with D possibly matching TRBD1 (5 bases). CDR1 is LNHDA, CDR2 SQIVND, per germline (reference sequence). V was cut by 0 bases and J by 6 bases, with 12 bases left in between. This CDR3 is built from 15 residues. The chain's CDR3 is CASSIDRGVGQPQHF. Written as DNA, the CDR3 is TGTGCCAGTAGTATAGATCGAGGGGTAGGTCAGCCCCAGCATTTT.

This clonotype was observed a handful of times. This chain connects TRBV24-1 to TRBJ2-2; D is undetermined. CDR1 is KGHDR, CDR2 SFDVKD, per germline. Trimming took 0 bases from V and 3 from J, leaving 4 bases between them. The CDR3 totals 14 residues. As DNA, the CDR3 is TGTGCCACCAGTGATTTGGGTCACACCGGGGAGCTGTTTTTT. Translated: CATSDLGHTGELFF.

This clonotype was counted only a few times. V usage is TRBV6-5 and J usage is TRBJ1-1; 8 nucleotides agree with TRBD1. Unmatched junction bases numbered 4, after V lost 5 bases and J lost 8 bases. CDR1 and CDR2 (germline): MNHEY, SVGAGI. The CDR3 is made up of 12 amino acids. CDR3 DNA: TGTGCCAGCAGTGCCAGGGGGCTAGAAGCTTTCTTT. Its protein is CASSARGLEAFF.

This chain joins TRBV10-3 and TRBJ1-1; D remains unclear. This CDR3 is built from 14 residues. CDR1 ENHRY and CDR2 SYGVKD come from the germline V gene. Trimming shortened V by 6 bases and J by 0 bases, and 11 bases separated the two germline ends. CDR3 sequence: CAIREVQLNTEAFF. In DNA form, the CDR3 reads TGTGCCATCAGGGAGGTACAGCTGAACACTGAAGCTTTCTTT.

V and J are TRBV5-1 and TRBJ1-2, with 7 bases that match TRBD1. The J segment lost 2 bases and the V segment lost 4 bases, leaving 8 bases of the junction unmatched. CDR3 length: 15 amino acids. Germline lookup yields CDR1 SGHRS and CDR2 YFSETQ. The CDR3 nucleotides are TGCGCCAGCAGCCCGGGACAGCCGGCCAACTATGGCTACACCTTC. It codes for CASSPGQPANYGYTF.

This clonotype occurred a few times. The rearrangement uses TRBV6-1 and TRBJ2-1; 7 nucleotides align to TRBD2. Unmatched junction bases numbered 6, after V lost 5 bases and J lost 8 bases. Germline CDR1 MNHNS, CDR2 SASEGT. This CDR3 contains 13 residues. The CDR3 nucleotides read TGTGCCAGCAGTAGACTAGCAGGCCATGAGCAGTTCTTC. This encodes CASSRLAGHEQFF.

In this sample, this clonotype turned up once. The gene calls are TRBV28 and TRBJ2-3, with 7 bases identical to TRBD2. V shed 7 bases, J shed 6 bases, and the junction held 16 bases outside the gene matches. The CDR3 length is 16 residues. Germline V gene sequence: CDR1 MDHEN, CDR2 SYDVKM. The CDR3 sequence is CASTEWEGRGGDTQYF. In DNA, the CDR3 is TGTGCCAGCACTGAATGGGAGGGACGGGGCGGGGATACGCAGTATTTT.

This clonotype was observed a few times. V is TRBV14 and J is TRBJ1-6; D is possibly TRBD1 (5 bases). Germline values: CDR1 SGHDN, CDR2 FVKESK. V was shortened by 2 bases and J by 10 bases, with 18 bases between the two germline ends. The CDR3 consists of 16 residues. CDR3 coding DNA: TGTGCCAGCAGCCAACTGGGACGGTTGCGCGACTCACCCCTCCACTTT. This gives the protein CASSQLGRLRDSPLHF.

J is TRBJ2-3 and V is TRBV5-1, with TRBD2 as a possible D gene (6 bases). V lost 0 bases to trimming and J lost 3 bases, with 14 bases between them. Germline CDR1 reads SGHRS; CDR2 reads YFSETQ. The CDR3 is made up of 16 amino acids. DNA of the CDR3: TGCGCCAGCAGCTTGGGGCGGGACGCACGTACAGATACGCAGTATTTT. Translated: CASSLGRDARTDTQYF.

This clonotype was counted between two and nine times. The genes are TRBV7-2 and TRBJ1-3, with D unclear. V dropped 1 base and J dropped 3 bases, with 7 bases sitting between them. CDR1 and CDR2 from the germline V gene are SGHTA and FQGNSA. This CDR3 is built from 14 residues. CDR3 bases: TGTGCCAGCAGCTTAGGGGTCCGTGGAAACACCATATATTTT. It yields the protein CASSLGVRGNTIYF.

V and J are TRBV11-2 and TRBJ2-2, with D hard to call. Trimming removed 0 bases at V and 7 bases at J, with 9 bases between. This CDR3 has 14 amino acids. Germline-derived CDR1 and CDR2 are SGHAT and FQNNGV. The CDR3 DNA reads TGTGCCAGCAGCTTAGAGAGTCATGGCGGGGAGCTGTTTTTT. Amino acid sequence: CASSLESHGGELFF.

Concerning this clonotype itself: This may be a read error, as it is one base from a much larger clone. The V call is TRBV6-6, the J call TRBJ1-1, with TRBD1 matching over 9 bases. J lost 1 base, V lost 7 bases, and 1 base had no gene match. The CDR3 has 13 amino acids. Germline CDR1 and CDR2: MNHNY and SVGAGI (reference sequence). CDR3 sequence reads: CASKGQGNTEAFF. As DNA, the CDR3 is TGTGCCAGCAAGGGACAGGGGAACACTGAAGCTTTCTTT.

Notes on this clonotype: This is likely a read error, given that the CDR3 carries no conserved phenylalanine or tryptophan at its end. The V and J genes are TRBV6-5 and TRBJ2-1, with 12 bases fitting TRBD2. CDR3 length equals 15 residues. Germline V gene sequence: CDR1 MNHEY, CDR2 SVGAGI. Here the CDR3 DNA reads TGTGCCAGCACTAAACTAGCGGGGGGCTACAATGATCAGTTCTGC. It translates to CASTKLAGGYNDQFC.

This clonotype was counted many times. The chain recombines TRBV12-3 or TRBV12-4 with TRBJ2-3, with D unclear. This CDR3 comprises 15 residues. Trimming removed 3 bases at V and 0 bases at J, with 10 bases between. CDR3 residues: CASSFRQPSTDTQYF. The CDR3 nucleotides read TGTGCCAGCAGTTTTAGGCAGCCAAGCACAGATACGCAGTATTTT.

Only a few counts were recorded for this clonotype. The chain combines TRBV7-9 with TRBJ2-1, with 8 positions matching TRBD2. This CDR3 is 17 amino acids long. Germline loops: CDR1 SEHNR, CDR2 FQNEAQ (reference sequence). The V gene end was trimmed by 4 bases and the J gene end by 0 bases; junction bases not matched to a gene: 8. The CDR3 loop is CASSSARGTSSYNEQFF. CDR3 nucleotide sequence: TGTGCCAGCAGCTCAGCCCGGGGGACTAGCTCCTACAATGAGCAGTTCTTC.

The CDR3 loop is CASSLKYPGRSEAFF. The CDR3 DNA follows: TGTGCCAGCAGTTTAAAATACCCCGGACGGTCTGAAGCTTTCTTT. This rearrangement joins TRBV12-3 or TRBV12-4 to TRBJ1-1; D unclear. V was clipped by 2 bases and J by 6 bases, with 16 bases between them. The CDR3 covers 15 residues.

The chain recombines TRBV20-1 with TRBJ1-4; D is undetermined. This CDR3 contains 11 residues. V lost 0 bases and J lost 8, with 4 bases in between. Looked up from germline, CDR1 is DFQATT and CDR2 is SNEGSKA (reference sequence). The CDR3 is CSAREPEKLFF. The CDR3, as DNA: TGCAGTGCTAGAGAGCCCGAAAAACTGTTTTTT.

This rearrangement joins TRBV7-8 to TRBJ2-7, with 11 bases matching TRBD1. V dropped 5 bases and J dropped 6; count of bases not matched to a gene: 6. The V gene's germline CDR1 is SGHVS and CDR2 FQNEAQ. The CDR3 is made up of 14 amino acids. CDR3 coding DNA: TGTGCCAGCAGCACCCGGGACAGGGGGTTCGAGCAGTACTTC. This codes for CASSTRDRGFEQYF.

The rearrangement links TRBV10-3 to TRBJ2-2; no definite D call. Trimming left V 4 bases short and J 4 bases short, with 7 bases between. The CDR3 is made up of 13 amino acids. Germline values: CDR1 ENHRY, CDR2 SYGVKD. The DNA for the CDR3 is TGTGCCATCAGTGGCGAGATCACCGGGGAGCTGTTTTTT. It translates to CAISGEITGELFF.

The chain has TRBV19 and TRBJ1-5; the D gene is possibly TRBD1 (5 bases). Germline loops: CDR1 LNHDA, CDR2 SQIVND (reference sequence). The CDR3 length is 11 residues. Trimming removed 1 base from V and 16 bases from J, with 11 bases in between. CDR3 residues: CASSIGGGQHF. Written as DNA, the CDR3 is TGTGCCAGTAGTATAGGTGGGGGTCAACATTTT. Drawing the rest from reference TRBV19 and TRBJ1-5, the complete variable domain is DGGITQSPKYLFRKEGQNVTLSCEQNLNHDAMYWYRQDPGQGLRLIYYSQIVNDFQKGDIAEGYSVSREKKESFPLTVTSAQKNPTAFYLCASSIGGGQHFGDGTRLSIL.

This clonotype turned up a few times. Here the CDR3 reads CASSLGTSGPLNEQFF. The CDR3 DNA reads as TGTGCCAGCAGTTTAGGTACTAGCGGGCCGCTCAATGAGCAGTTCTTC. The rearrangement uses TRBV28 and TRBJ2-1; 9 nucleotides align to TRBD2. Germline loops: CDR1 MDHEN, CDR2 SYDVKM. The CDR3 runs to 16 residues. V was pared by 2 bases and J by 6 bases, with 8 bases of the junction left unmatched.

This clonotype appeared a few times. The chain has TRBV6-8 and TRBJ2-3, with D unresolved. Germline CDR1 MNHGY, CDR2 SAAAGT. Deletions cut 6 bases from V and 0 bases from J, with 13 bases between. The CDR3 contains 15 residues. The CDR3 is CASRNYASSTDTQYF. The CDR3 bases are TGTGCCAGCAGAAATTACGCCTCTAGCACAGATACGCAGTATTTT.

This clonotype was observed at least ten times. V and J are TRBV7-3 and TRBJ2-1, with D maybe TRBD2 (7 bases). This CDR3 region has 15 residues. Per germline, CDR1 SGHTA and CDR2 FQGTGA. V gave up 3 bases and J gave up 2 bases, with 11 bases separating them. The CDR3 protein is CASSLEGGTYNEQFF. The CDR3 DNA reads TGTGCCAGCAGCTTGGAGGGGGGGACCTACAATGAGCAGTTCTTC.

V and J are TRBV5-4 and TRBJ2-5; 13 nucleotides agree with TRBD2. The germline gives CDR1 SGHNT, CDR2 YYREEE (reference sequence). Trimming at V came to 7 bases and at J to 4 bases, leaving 7 bases not matched to a gene. CDR3 length: 15 amino acids. CDR3 in amino acids: CASRSRLAGGETQYF. CDR3 nucleotide sequence: TGTGCCAGCCGCTCCCGACTAGCGGGGGGAGAGACCCAGTACTTC.

This clonotype was detected many times. The V and J genes are TRBV7-8 and TRBJ2-2; D remains unclear. Trimming cost V 5 bases and J 0 bases, with 7 bases left between them. Germline CDR1 and CDR2: SGHVS and FQNEAQ. There are 14 residues in the CDR3. DNA of the CDR3: TGTGCCAGCAGCCCCCGGGCGAACACCGGGGAGCTGTTTTTT. This gives the protein CASSPRANTGELFF.

Remarks on this clonotype: Compared with germline, one end of the junction differs, possibly owing to a read error. The chain employs TRBV6-1 and TRBJ2-1; TRBD2 aligns across 8 bases. The germline CDR1 and CDR2 sequences are MNHNS and SASEGT. The CDR3 is made up of 10 amino acids. CDR3 region: CASRVSGIIF. As DNA, the CDR3 is TGTGCCAGCAGAGTTAGCGGGATAATTTTC.